This T cell receptor beta chain emerged from a study of PD-1 blockade in classical Hodgkin lymphoma. The germline gives CDR1 KGHSH, CDR2 LQKENI. V was pared by 4 bases and J by 5 bases, with 14 bases between. The CDR3 is made up of 14 amino acids. Described time point: newly diagnosed, previously untreated cHL patient sample. Investigators isolated CD4+ T cells from thawed PBMCs through magnetic negative selection. This table comes from immunoSEQ multiplex PCR, and its TCRdb copy is limited to in-frame clones, with some not included. The data contain fewer than 20,000 clones, about 90% of them singletons.

The chain recombines TRBV18 with TRBJ1-2; D is possibly TRBD1 (5 bases). Sequenced: CD4+ T cells from blood. This receptor was taken from a human donor with classical Hodgkin lymphoma. In DNA form, the CDR3 reads TGTGCCAGCTCACTCCAGGGAAAAGGGTATGGCTACACCTTC. Translation: CASSLQGKGYGYTF.